This is a list of T cell receptor beta chains from one sample in a study of T-cell memory formation after mild COVID-19. TCRdb re-analysed the 5' RACE reads in MiXCR, keeping a single row per CDR3 protein. The sample shows over 500,000 distinct CDR3 sequences, 17% of them seen only once. Sequences were obtained from PBMCs or a T cell subset sorted from them (not recorded which). The receptors shown here come from an adult woman who had mild COVID-19 (a few samples of this study predate the infection). Cell type and time point are not known. CDR3s include the opening cysteine and the closing phenylalanine or tryptophan. The D gene is left open where the match is weak. For some rows the clone size is stated as once, few or many, or as a class when expanded; others skip it.

CDR3 protein	CDR3 DNA	V gene	J gene	D gene	clone size
CASSLSPTAGDEQFF	TGTGCCAGCAGCTTAAGTCCGACTGCCGGCGATGAGCAGTTCTTC	TRBV7-3	TRBJ2-1	-	few
CATSRDRQIQPQHF	TGTGCCACCAGCAGAGATCGCCAAATTCAGCCCCAGCATTTT	TRBV15	TRBJ1-5	-	few
CASSYPRSGGQGTDEQYF	TGTGCCAGCAGTTACCCTCGCTCGGGAGGACAGGGAACTGACGAGCAGTACTTC	TRBV6-6	TRBJ2-7	-	-
CSALSGNTDTQYF	TGCAGCGCCCTTAGCGGGAACACAGATACGCAGTATTTT	TRBV29-1	TRBJ2-3	TRBD2	-
CASSLDLGHRITGELFF	TGTGCCAGCAGCTTGGACCTGGGACACCGTATCACCGGGGAGCTGTTTTTT	TRBV5-6	TRBJ2-2	-	-
CASSWRDREETQYF	TGTGCCAGCAGCTGGCGGGACAGGGAGGAGACCCAGTACTTC	TRBV5-5	TRBJ2-5	TRBD1	many
CASSQRTSANTGELFF	TGCGCCAGCAGCCAGAGGACTAGCGCGAACACCGGGGAGCTGTTTTTT	TRBV4-1	TRBJ2-2	TRBD2	-
CASSVPRTVSEQYF	TGTGCCAGCAGTGTCCCCCGGACAGTGAGCGAGCAGTACTTC	TRBV25-1	TRBJ2-7	-	-
CSARGDTNTGELFF	TGCAGTGCTAGGGGGGACACCAACACCGGGGAGCTGTTTTTT	TRBV20-1	TRBJ2-2	-	few
CASSIDRGHEQYF	TGCGCCAGCAGCATTGACAGGGGGCACGAGCAGTACTTC	TRBV5-1	TRBJ2-7	TRBD1	-
CASSPRLGKSYGQYF	TGCGCCAGCAGCCCCCGACTGGGGAAGTCCTACGGGCAGTACTTC	TRBV4-3	TRBJ2-7	-	-
CASSQPPGTASGNTEAFF	TGCGCCAGCAGCCAACCTCCGGGGACAGCCTCTGGGAACACTGAAGCTTTCTTT	TRBV4-1	TRBJ1-1	TRBD1	-
CSATGTDNQPQHF	TGCAGTGCTACCGGGACAGATAATCAGCCCCAGCATTTT	TRBV20-1	TRBJ1-5	TRBD1	few
CASSLRDRNDPQYF	TGTGCCAGCAGCTTACGGGACAGGAACGATCCGCAGTATTTT	TRBV5-5	TRBJ2-3	TRBD1	few
CASSRDRAGNEQFF	TGTGCCAGCAGCCGAGACAGGGCTGGCAATGAGCAGTTCTTC	TRBV27	TRBJ2-1	TRBD1	-
CASSFGGAYNEQFF	TGTGCCAGTAGTTTCGGGGGGGCCTACAATGAGCAGTTCTTC	TRBV19	TRBJ2-1	TRBD2	few
CASSTTTGGGQPQHF	TGTGCCAGCAGCACCACCACAGGGGGCGGTCAGCCCCAGCATTTT	TRBV5-6	TRBJ1-5	TRBD1	few
CASSLGGNRRNTEAFF	TGTGCCAGCAGCTTAGGAGGGAACAGGAGGAACACTGAAGCTTTCTTT	TRBV7-8	TRBJ1-1	-	-
CASSSGLAGRYNEQFF	TGTGCCAGCAGCTCTGGGCTAGCGGGTAGATACAATGAGCAGTTCTTC	TRBV7-3	TRBJ2-1	TRBD2	few
CASTWVLALDTQYF	TGTGCCAGCACCTGGGTACTAGCGCTTGATACGCAGTATTTT	TRBV12-3/TRBV12-4	TRBJ2-3	TRBD2	-
CASSRTGHQDTQYF	TGTGCCAGCAGTCGGACAGGGCACCAAGATACGCAGTATTTT	TRBV12-3/TRBV12-4	TRBJ2-3	TRBD1	-
CASSQVMETGKSTDTQYF	TGTGCCAGCAGCCAAGTGATGGAGACGGGGAAGAGTACAGATACGCAGTATTTT	TRBV4-2	TRBJ2-3	-	-
CASSLRTSLLLYNEQFF	TGTGCCAGCAGCCTAAGGACTAGCCTCCTACTCTACAATGAGCAGTTCTTC	TRBV7-2	TRBJ2-1	TRBD2	-
CAWSVQFNEKLFF	TGTGCCTGGAGTGTTCAGTTTAATGAAAAACTGTTTTTT	TRBV30	TRBJ1-4	-	-
CASSRTSGGRQETQYF	TGTGCCAGCAGCCGTACTAGCGGGGGACGCCAAGAGACCCAGTACTTC	TRBV7-9	TRBJ2-5	TRBD2	few
CVVPASGNTIYF	TGCGTCGTCCCAGCTTCTGGAAACACCATATATTTT	TRBV20-1	TRBJ1-3	-	-
CASSQEGRTARDGYTF	TGTGCCAGCAGCCAAGAAGGGAGGACGGCGAGGGATGGCTACACCTTC	TRBV3-1	TRBJ1-2	-	-
CASSRDRVINTGELFF	TGTGCCAGCAGCCGTGACAGGGTTATAAACACCGGGGAGCTGTTTTTT	TRBV2	TRBJ2-2	TRBD1	few
CASSLGQSGYTF	TGTGCCAGCAGCTTAGGGCAGTCCGGCTACACCTTC	TRBV7-9	TRBJ1-2	-	-
CARSLVGDRESTDTQYF	TGTGCCAGAAGCTTGGTCGGAGACAGGGAGTCGACAGATACGCAGTATTTT	TRBV5-3	TRBJ2-3	TRBD1	few
CASRTTGTGGEETQYF	TGTGCCAGCAGGACGACTGGGACAGGGGGCGAAGAGACCCAGTACTTC	TRBV6-5	TRBJ2-5	TRBD1	-
CAWSVKGVSYEQYF	TGTGCCTGGAGTGTGAAGGGGGTATCCTACGAGCAGTACTTC	TRBV30	TRBJ2-7	-	-
CASSQGTSRRQETQYF	TGTGCCAGCAGCCAGGGGACTAGCAGACGCCAAGAGACCCAGTACTTC	TRBV4-2	TRBJ2-5	TRBD2	many
CASSGTPILDTQYF	TGTGCCAGCAGCGGGACCCCAATTTTAGATACGCAGTATTTT	TRBV6-5	TRBJ2-3	-	-
CASSLVEAASNQPQHF	TGTGCCAGCAGCTTAGTTGAGGCGGCTAGCAATCAGCCCCAGCATTTT	TRBV7-2	TRBJ1-5	-	many
CASSEVRGHEQFF	TGTGCCAGCAGTGAGGTCAGGGGCCATGAGCAGTTCTTC	TRBV25-1	TRBJ2-1	-	-
CASSLGLWQNTYEQYF	TGTGCCAGCAGCTTAGGTCTCTGGCAGAATACCTACGAGCAGTACTTC	TRBV7-9	TRBJ2-7	-	-
CASSLVTSGTYEQYF	TGTGCCAGCAGCTTAGTGACTAGCGGTACCTACGAGCAGTACTTC	TRBV13	TRBJ2-7	TRBD2	few
CASSHGNMDHGYF	TGTGCCAGCAGTCACGGGAACATGGACCACGGGTACTTC	TRBV12-3/TRBV12-4	TRBJ2-5	-	few
CASSFRPDGNSPLHF	TGTGCCAGCAGTTTTCGTCCGGACGGGAATTCACCCCTCCACTTT	TRBV12-3/TRBV12-4	TRBJ1-6	-	few
CASSSSLPGGPWGEQFF	TGTGCCAGCAGTTCATCCCTACCGGGAGGGCCGTGGGGTGAGCAGTTCTTC	TRBV12-3/TRBV12-4	TRBJ2-1	TRBD2	-